This T cell receptor beta chain emerged from a study of T cell responses to AZD1222 COVID-19 vaccine. Produced via immunoSEQ multiplex PCR; TCRdb's table is partial and in-frame only. This sample has some 72,000 clones, with around 92% found just once. The germline gives CDR1 LNHDA, CDR2 SQIVND (reference sequence). This CDR3 is 15 amino acids long. The J segment lost 7 bases and the V segment lost 5 bases, leaving 10 bases of the junction unmatched. This clone was counted once. The chain is built from TRBV19 and TRBJ1-4; 7 bases agree with TRBD1. The receptor comes from an adult in good health. Here the sequenced sample was peripheral blood, taken on day 0 of MenACWY control vaccination. The CDR3 region is CASSPSLTGFEKLFF. As DNA, the CDR3 is TGTGCCAGTAGTCCCAGTCTGACAGGGTTTGAAAAACTGTTTTTT.